This entry describes one T cell receptor (beta chain). The CDR3 loop spans 14 amino acids. V shed 4 bases, J shed 0 bases, and the junction held 3 bases outside the gene matches. The germline gives CDR1 SQVTM, CDR2 ANQGSEA. These data come from a study of shared clonotypes between healthy human individuals. Study in general: Participating donors consisted of a couple of women and a few men aged 18 to 49. Three plates each covered CD4 naive and memory; CD8 naive two, CD8 memory one.

Investigators spread the genomic DNA of each subset evenly over several immunoSEQ plates. Method: immunoSEQ multiplex PCR; TCRdb's copy keeps in-frame clones and lacks some. The sample has 550,000 to 600,000 clones, roughly 98% seen once. Only CD45RO-negative cells positively selected for CCR7 counted as naive CD8 cells, so terminally differentiated effector memory CD45RA+ cells were excluded. Each sample came from a Caucasian adult donor living in Nashville, Tennessee. This TCR came from a man under 40 in good health. Sequenced sample: naive CD8+ T cells sorted from blood. J is TRBJ2-7 and V is TRBV29-1; 10 bases match TRBD1. CDR3 in amino acids: CSVGGTGDSYEQYF. The CDR3 DNA sequence: TGCAGCGTTGGAGGGACAGGGGACTCCTACGAGCAGTACTTC.